The 12 T cell receptor beta chains listed next were all sequenced from one sample in a study of blood T cell repertoires in COVID-19. Some clones are missing from TCRdb's copy, which holds only in-frame ones; the method was immunoSEQ multiplex PCR. In the table there are about 380,000 clones, 70% to 90% of which are singletons. Sequencing used PBMCs or T cells enriched from blood (not recorded which). Receptor source: a young man who had recovered from COVID-19.

This chain joins TRBV6-4 and TRBJ1-1; TRBD1 matches at 7 bases. This CDR3 is 14 amino acids long. Germline V lookup: CDR1 MRHNA, CDR2 SNTAGT. With 6 bases clipped from V and 3 bases from J, the junction kept 7 bases outside the gene matches. For the CDR3, the DNA is TGTGCCAGCAGGTTACAGGGGTCTGACACTGAAGCTTTCTTT. As protein: CASRLQGSDTEAFF.

This clone appeared a single time. The chain carries TRBV4-1 and TRBJ2-1, with D perhaps TRBD1 (5 bases). Germline lookup yields CDR1 MGHRA and CDR2 YSYEKL. V was cut by 1 base and J by 3 bases, with 16 bases left in between. This CDR3 is 17 amino acids long. The CDR3 region is CASSQAPSDTYYNEQFF. The CDR3 region has the DNA TGCGCCAGCAGCCAAGCTCCCTCGGACACCTACTACAATGAGCAGTTCTTC.

V and J are TRBV7-3 and TRBJ1-2, with 8 bases aligning to TRBD1. The CDR3 has 15 residues. After removal of 5 bases from V and 2 bases from J, the junction contained 7 bases not matched to a gene. Looked up from germline, CDR1 is SGHTA and CDR2 is FQGTGA. CDR3 loop: CASSPGTGQNYGYTF. CDR3 nucleotides: TGTGCCAGCAGCCCGGGGACAGGTCAAAACTATGGCTACACCTTC. The full variable domain, rest sourced from reference TRBV7-3 and TRBJ1-2, is GAGVSQTPSNKVTEKGKYVELRCDPISGHTALYWYRQSLGQGPEFLIYFQGTGAADDSGLPNDRFFAVRPEGSVSTLKIQRTERGDSAVYLCASSPGTGQNYGYTFGSGTRLTVV.

The V call is TRBV9, the J call TRBJ2-7, with D perhaps TRBD1 (6 bases). V was cut by 2 bases and J by 1 base, with 10 bases left in between. This CDR3 contains 14 residues. CDR1 is SGDLS and CDR2 is YYNGEE in the germline V gene. The CDR3 is CASSVRDNSYEQYF. In DNA, the CDR3 is TGTGCCAGCAGCGTCCGGGACAATTCCTACGAGCAGTACTTC.

The CDR3 sequence: CASSAEPNEKLFF. In DNA, the CDR3 is TGCGCCAGCAGTGCGGAGCCTAATGAAAAACTGTTTTTT. The chain joins TRBV10-1 to TRBJ1-4; D call uncertain. This CDR3 has 13 residues. Germline V CDR1 and CDR2: WNHNN, SYGVQD (reference sequence). Trimming removed 4 bases at V and 3 bases at J, with 6 bases between.

This clone was observed a few times. This chain joins TRBV7-9 and TRBJ2-4; 7 bases map to TRBD2. In germline, CDR1 is SEHNR, CDR2 FQNEAQ (reference sequence). The junction had 7 bases not matched to a gene; V was cut back by 5 bases and J by 0 bases. The CDR3 loop spans 16 amino acids. The CDR3 sequence: CASSPYSGGAKNIQYF. DNA for the CDR3: TGTGCCAGCAGCCCCTACTCGGGGGGAGCCAAAAACATTCAGTACTTC.

The V gene is TRBV12-3 or TRBV12-4, the J gene TRBJ1-2, with D maybe TRBD1 (6 bases). The V end lost 3 bases, the J end lost 7 bases, and 12 bases lay between the germline ends. This CDR3 spans 13 amino acids. The CDR3 loop is CASSLGGGFGYTF. CDR3 in DNA: TGTGCCAGCAGTTTGGGAGGGGGATTTGGCTACACCTTC.

V usage is TRBV7-9 and J usage is TRBJ2-3, with 7 positions matching TRBD2. The junction had 10 bases not matched to a gene; V was cut back by 5 bases and J by 2 bases. This CDR3 is built from 16 residues. Germline V lookup: CDR1 SEHNR, CDR2 FQNEAQ (reference sequence). CDR3 residues: CASSPVGGVFTDTQYF. CDR3 DNA: TGTGCCAGCAGCCCCGTGGGGGGGGTGTTCACAGATACGCAGTATTTT.

The rearrangement links TRBV19 to TRBJ1-2, with TRBD1 matching over 7 bases. This CDR3 spans 14 amino acids. Looked up from germline, CDR1 is LNHDA and CDR2 is SQIVND (reference sequence). The ends lost 7 bases at V and 4 bases at J; junction bases unmatched: 9. For the CDR3, the DNA is TGTGCCAGTACCCGACAGGGTTCCTTCTATGGCTACACCTTC. Protein sequence: CASTRQGSFYGYTF.

The table lists this clone with many counts. The chain links TRBV10-3 to TRBJ2-7, with D unclear. The CDR3 contains 12 residues. CDR1 and CDR2 (germline): ENHRY, SYGVKD. The V end lost 9 bases, the J end lost 0 bases, and 9 bases lay between the germline ends. DNA of the CDR3: TGTGCCATTTCCCCGAGCTCCTACGAGCAGTACTTC. It translates to CAISPSSYEQYF.

This chain links TRBV6-5 with TRBJ2-2; 8 nucleotides align to TRBD1. The CDR3 loop spans 16 amino acids. J lost 6 bases, V lost 0 bases, and 6 bases had no gene match. Germline assignment: CDR1 MNHEY and CDR2 SVGAGI. As DNA, the CDR3 is TGTGCCAGCAGTTACTCTCTGGCAGGGGGCCCCGGGGAGCTGTTTTTT. Protein product: CASSYSLAGGPGELFF.

Of note for this clone: This CDR3 is also generated by other DNA sequences in the sample. The rearrangement joins TRBV3-1 (or the pseudogene TRBV3-2) to TRBJ1-5; no definite D call. Germline V lookup: CDR1 LGHDT, CDR2 YNNKEL (reference sequence). The CDR3 sequence is 13 residues long. Between the trimmed V and J ends, which lost 0 bases and 6 bases, there was a span of 6 bases. The CDR3 DNA follows: TGTGCCAGCAGCCAAGACCGGGTTCAGCCCCAGCATTTT. Its protein product is CASSQDRVQPQHF.